This TCR beta chain was sequenced in a study of blood T cell repertoires in COVID-19. Study in general: Samples came from the United States, Italy and Spain, spanning acute and convalescent COVID-19. Sources were T cells, B-cell-depleted T cells, or PBMCs; the material itself was cDNA or gDNA.

Original processing methods: Quantification of nucleated cells was approximated via reference gene primer amplification. Profiling relied on immunoSEQ multiplex PCR, and the TCRdb table lists in-frame clones only, not all of them. V and J calls and clone size follow that table, whereas D and trimming were derived from the DNA. The repertoire has 200,000 or so clones, under 90% of them found once; the top ten carry around an eighth. Sequenced sample: peripheral blood. The receptor's source is a man between 25 and 39 years old with active or convalescent COVID-19.

CDR3 coding DNA: TGTGCAAGTCCCCCTCGGGGGCGCGGGAGAACAGATACGCAGTATTTT. Its translation is CASPPRGRGRTDTQYF. The gene calls are TRBV12-2 and TRBJ2-3; the table's TRBD2 call for D was not verified on the DNA. TRBV12-2 is described as a pseudogene. This CDR3 spans 16 amino acids.